This T cell receptor (beta chain) was profiled in a study of regulatory T cells in long-lasting Graves disease. Study context: Antithyroid drug use was under 3 months in newly diagnosed Graves' patients.

This clonotype was detected ten times or more. Sequencing libraries for TCR beta were prepared with iRepertoire HTBI primers and Arm-PCR of CDR3 regions. TCRdb fed the multiplex PCR reads into MiXCR, producing one record per CDR3 protein. The sample lists more than 300,000 distinct CDR3 sequences; 15% to 20% were seen once. Looked up from germline, CDR1 is SGHTA and CDR2 is FQGNSA. The V end was cut by 8 bases, the J end by 1 base, with 14 bases between. The CDR3 is 15 amino acids. Time point reported: newly diagnosed GD, antithyroid drugs for less than 3 months. TCR sequences were obtained from RNA taken from PBMCs. These data also formed part of another study, on T cells in Graves' hyperthyroidism and ophthalmopathy. From that study: A model using 13 V-J features told ophthalmopathy apart from stable hyperthyroidism.

This clonotype was obtained from a woman under 30 with Graves disease. Sample: peripheral blood mononuclear cells (PBMCs), taken at new diagnosis, from a patient treated with antithyroid drugs. V usage is TRBV7-2 and J usage is TRBJ2-2; no firm D call. The CDR3 loop is CASGLGPLNTGELFF. The CDR3 nucleotides are TGTGCCAGCGGCCTTGGGCCGTTGAACACCGGGGAGCTGTTTTTT.